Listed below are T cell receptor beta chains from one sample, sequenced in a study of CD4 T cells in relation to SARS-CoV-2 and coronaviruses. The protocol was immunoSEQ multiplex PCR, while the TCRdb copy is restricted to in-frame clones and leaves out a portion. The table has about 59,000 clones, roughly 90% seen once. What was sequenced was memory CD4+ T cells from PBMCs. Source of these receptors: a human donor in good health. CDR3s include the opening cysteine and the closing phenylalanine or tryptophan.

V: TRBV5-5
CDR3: CASSLEWGVGGYTF

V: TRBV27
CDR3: CASSYNLAGTQYF

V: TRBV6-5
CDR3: CASSYRGLNQRGYTF

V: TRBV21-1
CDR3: CASSKERRRGNQPQHF

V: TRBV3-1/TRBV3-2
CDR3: CASSLMIRDRRTNEKLFF

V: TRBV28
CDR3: CASRAQGGNEKLFF

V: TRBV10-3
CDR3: CANSGGQNSPLHF

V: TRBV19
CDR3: CASSFGQGVNQPQHF

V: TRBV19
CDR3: CASIGQGAGANVLTF

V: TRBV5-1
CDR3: CASSLGQGMADTQYF

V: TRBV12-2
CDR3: CASRSDRGSGQPQHF

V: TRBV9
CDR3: CASSANPQALGYTF

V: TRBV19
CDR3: CATLAGGRNEQFF

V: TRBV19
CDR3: CASSIQLAGVSGELFF

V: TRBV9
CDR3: CASTVQGSSYNEQFF

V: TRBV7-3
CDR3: CASSLSGGRGTGELFF

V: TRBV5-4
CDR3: CASSLASSGRGAYEQYF

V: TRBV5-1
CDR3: CASSGGNSYEQYF